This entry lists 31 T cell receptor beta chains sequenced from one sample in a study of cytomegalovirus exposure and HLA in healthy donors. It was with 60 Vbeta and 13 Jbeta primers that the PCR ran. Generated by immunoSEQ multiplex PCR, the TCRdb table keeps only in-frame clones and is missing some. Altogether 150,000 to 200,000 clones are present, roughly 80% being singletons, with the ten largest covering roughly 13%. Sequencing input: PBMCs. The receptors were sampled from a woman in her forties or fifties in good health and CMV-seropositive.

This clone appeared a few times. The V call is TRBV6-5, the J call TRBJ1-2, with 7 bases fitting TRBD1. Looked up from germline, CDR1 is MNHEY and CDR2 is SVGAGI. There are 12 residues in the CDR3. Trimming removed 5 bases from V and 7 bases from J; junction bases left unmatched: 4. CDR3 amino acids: CASSPTGVGYTF. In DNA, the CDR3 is TGTGCCAGCAGTCCCACAGGGGTTGGCTACACCTTC.

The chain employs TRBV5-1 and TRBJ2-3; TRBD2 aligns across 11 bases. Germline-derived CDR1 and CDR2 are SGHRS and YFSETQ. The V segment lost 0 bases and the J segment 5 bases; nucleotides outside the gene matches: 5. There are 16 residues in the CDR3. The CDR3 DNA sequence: TGCGCCAGCAGCTTGGTGGCTAGCGGGGGGCAAGATACGCAGTATTTT. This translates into CASSLVASGGQDTQYF.

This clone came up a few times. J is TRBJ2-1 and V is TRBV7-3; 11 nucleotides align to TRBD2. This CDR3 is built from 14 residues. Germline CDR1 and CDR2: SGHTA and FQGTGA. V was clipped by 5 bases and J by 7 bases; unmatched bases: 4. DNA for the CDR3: TGTGCCAGCAGCACTAGCGGGGGCAGGAATGAGCAGTTCTTC. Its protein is CASSTSGGRNEQFF.

The CDR3 nucleotides are TGTGCCACCTGGCAGGACGGAGGATTTAGCAATCAGCCCCAGCATTTT. This translates into CATWQDGGFSNQPQHF. The gene calls are TRBV19 and TRBJ1-5; D not certain. Germline V gene data show CDR1 as LNHDA and CDR2 as SQIVND (reference sequence). Trimming pared 10 bases from V and 0 bases from J, leaving 19 bases between. The CDR3 has 16 residues.

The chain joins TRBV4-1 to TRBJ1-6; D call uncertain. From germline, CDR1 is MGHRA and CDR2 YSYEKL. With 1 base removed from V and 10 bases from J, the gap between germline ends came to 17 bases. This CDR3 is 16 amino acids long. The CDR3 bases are TGCGCCAGCAGCCAAGGAAGTACAGTAGTCGGATCACCCCTCCACTTT. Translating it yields CASSQGSTVVGSPLHF.

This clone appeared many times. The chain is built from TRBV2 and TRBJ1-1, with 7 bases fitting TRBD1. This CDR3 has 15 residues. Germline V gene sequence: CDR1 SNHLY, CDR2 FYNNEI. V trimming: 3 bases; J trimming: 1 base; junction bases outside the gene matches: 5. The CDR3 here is CASSEPGQSNTEAFF. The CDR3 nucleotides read TGTGCCAGCAGTGAGCCGGGACAGTCGAACACTGAAGCTTTCTTT.

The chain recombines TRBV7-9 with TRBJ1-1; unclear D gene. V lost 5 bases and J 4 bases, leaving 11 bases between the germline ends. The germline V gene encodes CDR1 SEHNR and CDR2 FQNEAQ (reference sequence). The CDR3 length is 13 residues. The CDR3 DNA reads TGTGCCAGCAGCGCTGGAGTGGGCACTGAAGCTTTCTTT. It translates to CASSAGVGTEAFF.

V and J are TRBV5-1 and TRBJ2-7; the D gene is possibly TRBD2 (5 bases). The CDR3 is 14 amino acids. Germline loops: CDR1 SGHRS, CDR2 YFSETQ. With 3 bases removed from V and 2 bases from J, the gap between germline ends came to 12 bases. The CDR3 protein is CASSSGLSPYEQYF. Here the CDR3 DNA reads TGCGCCAGCAGCTCCGGACTGTCTCCCTACGAGCAGTACTTC.

The CDR3 is CASSRGQGVYF. For the CDR3, the DNA is TGTGCCAGCAGTAGGGGACAGGGAGTCTATTTT. This chain connects TRBV7-3 to TRBJ2-3, with 9 bases identical to TRBD1. Germline V CDR1 and CDR2: SGHTA, FQGTGA. The CDR3 length is 11 residues. The trim removed 6 bases at V and 15 bases at J, leaving 7 bases unmatched. The variable domain in full, completed from reference TRBV7-3 and TRBJ2-3, reads GAGVSQTPSNKVTEKGKYVELRCDPISGHTALYWYRQSLGQGPEFLIYFQGTGAADDSGLPNDRFFAVRPEGSVSTLKIQRTERGDSAVYLCASSRGQGVYFGPGTRLTVL.

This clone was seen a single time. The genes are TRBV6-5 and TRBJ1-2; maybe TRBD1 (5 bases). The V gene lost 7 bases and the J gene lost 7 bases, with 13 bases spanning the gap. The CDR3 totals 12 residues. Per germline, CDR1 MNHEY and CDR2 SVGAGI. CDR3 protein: CASIGHSGGYTF. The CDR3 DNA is TGTGCCAGCATTGGACATTCGGGTGGCTACACCTTC.

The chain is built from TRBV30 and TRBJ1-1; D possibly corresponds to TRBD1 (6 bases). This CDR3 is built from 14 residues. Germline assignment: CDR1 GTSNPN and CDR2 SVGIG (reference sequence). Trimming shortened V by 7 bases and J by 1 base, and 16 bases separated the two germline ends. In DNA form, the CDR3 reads TGTGCCTCCAGATTCCTACAGGGGAACACTGAAGCTTTCTTT. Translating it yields CASRFLQGNTEAFF. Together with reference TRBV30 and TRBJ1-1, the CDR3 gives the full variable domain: SQTIHQWPATLVQPVGSPLSLECTVEGTSNPNLYWYRQAAGRGLQLLFYSVGIGQISSEVPQNLSASRPQDRQFILSSKKLLLSDSGFYLCASRFLQGNTEAFFGQGTRLTVV.

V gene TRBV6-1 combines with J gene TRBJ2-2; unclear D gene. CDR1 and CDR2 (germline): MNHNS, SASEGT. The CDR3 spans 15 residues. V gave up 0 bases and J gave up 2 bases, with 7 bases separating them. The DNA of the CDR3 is TGTGCCAGCAGTGAAGCACACCCTAACACCGGGGAGCTGTTTTTT. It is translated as CASSEAHPNTGELFF.

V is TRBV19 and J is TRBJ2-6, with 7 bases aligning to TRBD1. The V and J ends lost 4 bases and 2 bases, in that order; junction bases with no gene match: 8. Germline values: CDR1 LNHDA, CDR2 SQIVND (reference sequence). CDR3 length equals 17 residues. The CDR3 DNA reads TGTGCCAGTAGTAACCTAGACAGGGTAGCTGGGGCCAACGTCCTGACTTTC. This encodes CASSNLDRVAGANVLTF.

The CDR3 here is CASSLSGGSTDTQYF. Written as DNA, the CDR3 is TGTGCCAGCAGTTTAAGCGGGGGAAGCACAGATACGCAGTATTTT. This rearrangement joins TRBV27 to TRBJ2-3; 8 nucleotides match TRBD2. Trimming removed 2 bases from V and 0 bases from J; junction bases left unmatched: 1. CDR1 is MNHEY and CDR2 is SMNVEV in the germline V gene (reference sequence). The CDR3 loop spans 15 amino acids.

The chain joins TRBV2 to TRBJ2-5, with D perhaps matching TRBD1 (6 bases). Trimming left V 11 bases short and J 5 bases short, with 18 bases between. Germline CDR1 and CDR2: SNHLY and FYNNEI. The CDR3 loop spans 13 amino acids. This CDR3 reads CASHRDRVETQYF. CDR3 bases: TGTGCCTCTCACAGGGATCGGGTTGAGACCCAGTACTTC. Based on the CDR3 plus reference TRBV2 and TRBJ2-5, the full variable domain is EPEVTQTPSHQVTQMGQEVILRCVPISNHLYFYWYRQILGQKVEFLVSFYNNEISEKSEIFDDQFSVERPDGSNFTLKIRSTKLEDSAMYFCASHRDRVETQYFGPGTRLLVL.

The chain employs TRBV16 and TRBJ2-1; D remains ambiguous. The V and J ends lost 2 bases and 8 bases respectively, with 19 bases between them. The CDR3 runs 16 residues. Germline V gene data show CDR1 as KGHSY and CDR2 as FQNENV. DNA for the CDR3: TGTGCCAGCAGCCAAACAATGACCCCGGGTTCCCATGAGCAGTTCTTC. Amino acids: CASSQTMTPGSHEQFF.

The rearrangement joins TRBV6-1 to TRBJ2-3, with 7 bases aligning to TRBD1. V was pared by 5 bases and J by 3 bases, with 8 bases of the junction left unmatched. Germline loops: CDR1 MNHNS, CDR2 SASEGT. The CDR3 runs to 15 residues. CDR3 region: CASSPMTGTTDTQYF. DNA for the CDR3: TGTGCCAGCAGTCCGATGACAGGGACAACAGATACGCAGTATTTT.

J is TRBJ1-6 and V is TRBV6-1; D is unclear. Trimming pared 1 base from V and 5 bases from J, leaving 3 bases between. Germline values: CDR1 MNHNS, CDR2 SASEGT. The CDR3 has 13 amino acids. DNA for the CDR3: TGTGCCAGCAGTGAAGTTAATAATTCACCCCTCCACTTT. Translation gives CASSEVNNSPLHF.

CDR3 nucleotides: TGTGCCAGCAGCTTGCCCGGGACAGGGAATGGCTACACCTTC. This codes for CASSLPGTGNGYTF. The chain couples TRBV5-4 to TRBJ1-2; TRBD1 matches at 9 bases. CDR1 SGHNT and CDR2 YYREEE come from the germline V gene (reference sequence). The J segment lost 6 bases and the V segment lost 1 base, leaving 4 bases of the junction unmatched. This CDR3 region has 14 residues.

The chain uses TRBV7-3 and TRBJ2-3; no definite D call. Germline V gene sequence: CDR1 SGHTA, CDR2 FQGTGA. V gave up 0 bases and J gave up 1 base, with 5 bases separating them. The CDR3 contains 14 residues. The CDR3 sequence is CASSLTGGTDTQYF. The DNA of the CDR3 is TGTGCCAGCAGCTTAACGGGCGGCACAGATACGCAGTATTTT. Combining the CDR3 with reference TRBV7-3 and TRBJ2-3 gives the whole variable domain GAGVSQTPSNKVTEKGKYVELRCDPISGHTALYWYRQSLGQGPEFLIYFQGTGAADDSGLPNDRFFAVRPEGSVSTLKIQRTERGDSAVYLCASSLTGGTDTQYFGPGTRLTVL.

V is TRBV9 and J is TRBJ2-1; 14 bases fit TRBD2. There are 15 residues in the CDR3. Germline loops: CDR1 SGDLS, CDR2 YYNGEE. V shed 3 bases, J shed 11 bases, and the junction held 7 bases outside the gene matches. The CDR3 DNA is TGTGCCAGCAGCGCTGAGACTAGCGGGGGGGCGAAGCAGTTCTTC. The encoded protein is CASSAETSGGAKQFF.

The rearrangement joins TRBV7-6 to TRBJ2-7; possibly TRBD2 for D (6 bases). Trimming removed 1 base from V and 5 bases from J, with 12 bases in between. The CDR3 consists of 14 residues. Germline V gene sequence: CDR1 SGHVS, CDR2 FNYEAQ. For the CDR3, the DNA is TGTGCCAGCAGCTTAGTGCGGGGCGGGCACGAGCAGTACTTC. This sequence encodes CASSLVRGGHEQYF.

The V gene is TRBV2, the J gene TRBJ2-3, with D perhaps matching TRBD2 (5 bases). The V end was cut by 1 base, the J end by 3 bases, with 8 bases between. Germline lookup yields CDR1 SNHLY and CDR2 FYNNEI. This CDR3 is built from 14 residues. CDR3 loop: CASSEVGVTDTQYF. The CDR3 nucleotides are TGTGCCAGCAGTGAAGTCGGGGTGACAGATACGCAGTATTTT.

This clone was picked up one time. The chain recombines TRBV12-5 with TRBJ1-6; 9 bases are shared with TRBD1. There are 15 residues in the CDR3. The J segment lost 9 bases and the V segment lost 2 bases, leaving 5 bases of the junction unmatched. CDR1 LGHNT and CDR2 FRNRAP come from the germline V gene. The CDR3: CASGLITGGSSPLHF. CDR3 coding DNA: TGTGCTAGTGGTTTGATCACAGGGGGCAGTTCACCCCTCCACTTT.

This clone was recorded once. The CDR3 spells CASSVSGGDTEAFF. In DNA, the CDR3 is TGTGCCAGCAGTGTTTCTGGGGGCGACACTGAAGCTTTCTTT. The chain combines TRBV6-1 with TRBJ1-1; a weak D match, TRBD1 (6 bases). Germline lookup yields CDR1 MNHNS and CDR2 SASEGT. This CDR3 spans 14 amino acids. With 4 bases removed from V and 3 bases from J, the gap between germline ends came to 12 bases.

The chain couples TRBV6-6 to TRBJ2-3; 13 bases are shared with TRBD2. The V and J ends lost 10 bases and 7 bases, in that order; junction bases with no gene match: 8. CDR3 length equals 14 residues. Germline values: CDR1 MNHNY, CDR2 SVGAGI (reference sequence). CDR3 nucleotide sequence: TGTGCCACCCATACTAGCGGGGGGGCATATACGCAGTATTTT. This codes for CATHTSGGAYTQYF.

The CDR3 spells CASGPRQGGQPQHF. CDR3 coding DNA: TGTGCCAGCGGACCAAGACAGGGGGGTCAGCCCCAGCATTTT. This chain uses TRBV19 with TRBJ1-5; 9 bases match TRBD1. CDR3 length: 14 residues. The ends lost 9 bases at V and 6 bases at J; junction bases unmatched: 9. The germline V gene encodes CDR1 LNHDA and CDR2 SQIVND (reference sequence). Looking up the rest from reference TRBV19 and TRBJ1-5 gives the full variable domain: DGGITQSPKYLFRKEGQNVTLSCEQNLNHDAMYWYRQDPGQGLRLIYYSQIVNDFQKGDIAEGYSVSREKKESFPLTVTSAQKNPTAFYLCASGPRQGGQPQHFGDGTRLSIL.

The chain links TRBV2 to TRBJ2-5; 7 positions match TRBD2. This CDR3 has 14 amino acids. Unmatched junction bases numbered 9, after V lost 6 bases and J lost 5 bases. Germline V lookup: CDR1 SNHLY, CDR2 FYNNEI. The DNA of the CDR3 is TGTGCCAGCAGCTGGACTAGACCTCCCGAGACCCAGTACTTC. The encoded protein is CASSWTRPPETQYF.

The DNA of the CDR3 is TGTGCCAGCAGCCGGATGAGGAATGAGCAGTTCTTC. It is translated as CASSRMRNEQFF. The rearrangement links TRBV21-1 to TRBJ2-1; TRBD2, the D gene given by the table, was not confirmed from the DNA. TRBV21-1 is annotated as a pseudogene. There are 12 residues in the CDR3.

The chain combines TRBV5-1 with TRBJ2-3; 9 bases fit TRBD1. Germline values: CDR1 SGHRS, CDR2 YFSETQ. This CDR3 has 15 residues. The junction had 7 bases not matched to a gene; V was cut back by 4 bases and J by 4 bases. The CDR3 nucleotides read TGCGCCAGCAGCCCGGGACAGGGAGGCGCAGATACGCAGTATTTT. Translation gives CASSPGQGGADTQYF.

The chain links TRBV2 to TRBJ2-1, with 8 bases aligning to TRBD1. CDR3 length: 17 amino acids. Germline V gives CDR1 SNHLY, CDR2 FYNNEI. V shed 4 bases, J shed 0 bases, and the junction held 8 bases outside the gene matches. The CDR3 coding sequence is TGTGCCAGCAGTGGCACAGGGGGTCTCAGCTCCTACAATGAGCAGTTCTTC. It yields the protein CASSGTGGLSSYNEQFF.